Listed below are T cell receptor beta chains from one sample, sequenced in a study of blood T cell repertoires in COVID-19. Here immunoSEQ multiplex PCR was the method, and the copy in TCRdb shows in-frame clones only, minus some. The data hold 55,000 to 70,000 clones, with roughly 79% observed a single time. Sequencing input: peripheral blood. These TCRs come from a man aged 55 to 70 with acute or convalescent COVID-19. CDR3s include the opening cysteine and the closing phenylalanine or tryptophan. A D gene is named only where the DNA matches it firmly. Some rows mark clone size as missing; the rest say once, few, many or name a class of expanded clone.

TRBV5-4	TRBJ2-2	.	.	CASSPQRGWETGELFF	TGTGCCAGCAGCCCCCAACGGGGTTGGGAGACCGGGGAGCTGTTTTTT
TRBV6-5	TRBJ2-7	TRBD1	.	CASGIRDRIYEQYF	TGTGCCAGCGGAATCAGGGACAGGATATACGAGCAGTACTTC
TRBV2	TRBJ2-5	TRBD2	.	CASSGLAGQETQYF	TGTGCCAGCAGTGGACTAGCGGGGCAGGAGACCCAGTACTTC
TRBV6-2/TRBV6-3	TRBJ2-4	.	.	CASSWGLDIQYF	TGTGCCAGCAGTTGGGGGCTAGACATTCAGTACTTC
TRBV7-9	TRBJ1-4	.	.	CASSLVQVNEKLFF	TGTGCCAGCAGCTTAGTACAGGTTAATGAAAAACTGTTTTTT
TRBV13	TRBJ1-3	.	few	CASSGIAWEGRNTIYF	TGTGCCAGCAGCGGAATAGCGTGGGAGGGTAGGAACACCATATATTTT
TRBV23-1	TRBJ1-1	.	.	CASSHLSPRAAEAFF	TGCGCCAGCAGTCACCTGTCTCCCAGGGCCGCTGAAGCTTTCTTT
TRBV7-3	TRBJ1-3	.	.	CASSSGPSSGNTIYF	TGTGCCAGCAGCTCTGGGCCGAGCTCTGGAAACACCATATATTTT
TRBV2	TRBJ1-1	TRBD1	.	CASSAGTENTEAFF	TGTGCCAGCAGTGCTGGGACAGAGAACACTGAAGCTTTCTTT
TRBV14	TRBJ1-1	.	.	CASSQFPSTGTEAFF	TGTGCCAGCAGCCAATTCCCTTCTACGGGGACTGAAGCTTTCTTT
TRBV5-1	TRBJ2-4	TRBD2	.	CASSHIAGGEDIQYF	TGCGCCAGCAGCCATATAGCGGGGGGCGAGGACATTCAGTACTTC
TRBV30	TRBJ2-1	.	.	CAWSVGPRLARSEQFF	TGTGCCTGGAGTGTTGGTCCCCGGCTAGCGAGGTCTGAGCAGTTCTTC
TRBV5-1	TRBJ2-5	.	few	CASSFPQETQYF	TGCGCCAGCAGCTTTCCTCAAGAGACCCAGTACTTC
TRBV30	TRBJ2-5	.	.	CAWSLPPERETQYF	TGTGCCTGGAGCCTTCCCCCGGAGAGGGAGACCCAGTACTTC
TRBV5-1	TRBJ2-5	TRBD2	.	CASSPSGEQETQYF	TGCGCCAGCAGCCCGAGCGGGGAGCAAGAGACCCAGTACTTC
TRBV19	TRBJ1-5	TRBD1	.	CASSVGLQGGQPQHF	TGTGCCAGTAGTGTGGGCCTACAGGGGGGTCAGCCCCAGCATTTT
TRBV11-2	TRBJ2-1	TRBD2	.	CASSFQRGNEQFF	TGTGCCAGCAGCTTCCAGCGGGGCAATGAGCAGTTCTTC
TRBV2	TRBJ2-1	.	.	CASSVFSGIYNEQFF	TGTGCCAGCAGTGTCTTTTCGGGGATCTACAATGAGCAGTTCTTC
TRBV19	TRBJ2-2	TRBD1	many	CASRPTGGTRSGELFF	TGTGCCAGCCGACCAACAGGGGGCACAAGGTCCGGGGAGCTGTTTTTT
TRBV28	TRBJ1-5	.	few	CASSVGGLSQPQHF	TGTGCCAGCAGTGTGGGGGGGCTGAGTCAGCCCCAGCATTTT
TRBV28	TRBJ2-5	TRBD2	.	CASSSPAGGIQETQYF	TGTGCCAGCAGTTCCCCAGCGGGGGGGATCCAAGAGACCCAGTACTTC
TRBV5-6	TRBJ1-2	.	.	CASSLNSGDGYTF	TGTGCCAGCAGCTTGAATTCAGGGGATGGCTACACCTTC
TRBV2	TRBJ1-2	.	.	CASRVGQGHPYGYTF	TGTGCCAGCAGGGTGGGGCAGGGCCATCCATATGGCTACACCTTC
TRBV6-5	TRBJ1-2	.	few	CASRPTGYGYTF	TGTGCCAGCAGACCAACGGGGTATGGCTACACCTTC